The TCR beta chain under discussion was sequenced for a study of cytomegalovirus exposure and HLA in healthy donors. Primers: 60 Vbeta forward and 13 Jbeta reverse. The table came from immunoSEQ multiplex PCR; TCRdb's copy has only in-frame clones and leaves some out. Here the sample spans about 190,000 clones, more than 70% being singletons. Germline V gene sequence: CDR1 MNHNS, CDR2 SASEGT. Trimming stripped 2 bases from V and 7 bases from J, with 14 bases between. This CDR3 is built from 14 residues. The V gene is TRBV6-1, the J gene TRBJ1-1, with D possibly being TRBD1 (5 bases). The sequencing sample was made of PBMCs. This clonotype originated in a woman between 40 and 55 years old in good health and CMV-seronegative. The DNA for the CDR3 is TGTGCCAGCAGTGAACTTGCAGGGCTCGATGAAGCTTTCTTT. Protein: CASSELAGLDEAFF.